Given below is one T cell receptor (beta chain) in context. Its antigen is currently unknown. This record comes from a study of cytomegalovirus exposure and HLA in healthy donors. Findings and caveats of the study: Later analysis identified several of the most significant clusters that appeared linked to common viral pathogens. The Asian-associated ancestry cluster reportedly had fewer N-insertions than the roughly 670-donor mean in a later analysis. In a later analysis, specific HLA alleles were associated with some 16,000 TCR beta sequences at a 0.05 false discovery rate. Some public TCRs appeared in many individuals, while most sequences were rare.

CDR1 WNHNN and CDR2 SYGVQD come from the germline V gene (reference sequence). This CDR3 is built from 13 residues. The V end was cut by 6 bases, the J end by 2 bases, with 8 bases between. It was with 60 Vbeta and 13 Jbeta primers that the PCR ran. Method: immunoSEQ multiplex PCR; TCRdb's copy keeps in-frame clones and lacks some. This repertoire includes some 120,000 clones. Sequenced material: PBMCs. The chain recombines TRBV10-1 with TRBJ1-5; the D is unclear. The sequence was obtained from a man between 40 and 49 years old in good health and CMV-seropositive. DNA of the CDR3: TGCGCCAGCAGGAGGTTAGGCAATCAGCCCCAGCATTTT. Translation: CASRRLGNQPQHF.